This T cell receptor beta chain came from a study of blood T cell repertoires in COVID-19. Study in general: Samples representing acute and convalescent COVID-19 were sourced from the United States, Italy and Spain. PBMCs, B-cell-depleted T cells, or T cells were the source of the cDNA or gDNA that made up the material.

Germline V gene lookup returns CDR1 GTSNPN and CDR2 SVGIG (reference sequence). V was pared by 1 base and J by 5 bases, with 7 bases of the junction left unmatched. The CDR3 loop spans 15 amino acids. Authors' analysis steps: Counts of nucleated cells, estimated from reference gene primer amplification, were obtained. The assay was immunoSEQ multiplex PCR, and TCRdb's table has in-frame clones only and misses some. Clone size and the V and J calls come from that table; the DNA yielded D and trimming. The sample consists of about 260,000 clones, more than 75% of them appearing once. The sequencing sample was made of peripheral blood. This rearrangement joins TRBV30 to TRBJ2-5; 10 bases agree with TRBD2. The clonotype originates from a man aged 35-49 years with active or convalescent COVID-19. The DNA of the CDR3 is TGTGCCTGGAGTGAAACGGGACTAGCGCGGGAGACCCAGTACTTC. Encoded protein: CAWSETGLARETQYF. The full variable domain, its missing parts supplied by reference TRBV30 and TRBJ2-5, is SQTIHQWPATLVQPVGSPLSLECTVEGTSNPNLYWYRQAAGRGLQLLFYSVGIGQISSEVPQNLSASRPQDRQFILSSKKLLLSDSGFYLCAWSETGLARETQYFGPGTRLLVL.